This TCR beta chain is drawn from a study of T cell responses to AZD1222 COVID-19 vaccine. Study details: Analysis merged second doses at about 4 or about 12 weeks.

The CDR3 totals 16 residues. Trimming pared 4 bases from V and 2 bases from J, leaving 17 bases between. Germline V gene data show CDR1 as SGHAT and CDR2 as FQNNGV. Profiled with immunoSEQ multiplex PCR; TCRdb holds only in-frame clones, not every one. Among fewer than 180,000 clones listed, about 95% were seen once. The material sequenced was peripheral blood, taken on day 0 of AZD1222 vaccination. The chain combines TRBV11-2 with TRBJ1-2; D is unclear. This receptor was taken from an adult in good health. The CDR3 nucleotides read TGTGCCAGCAGCTCCCTACGGCGGACCAGGAACTATGGCTACACCTTC. Amino acid sequence: CASSSLRRTRNYGYTF.